This T cell receptor beta chain was sequenced during a study of T cell clones after liver transplantation. Overall study: Samples came pre-transplant, pre-randomization before withdrawal, and post-randomization after withdrawal ended.

Sequenced by immunoSEQ multiplex PCR; TCRdb stores in-frame clones only, minus some. Here the sample spans 98,000 or so clones, about 81% being singletons. The germline gives CDR1 SGHTA, CDR2 FQGTGA. The V and J ends lost 2 bases and 9 bases respectively, with 11 bases between them. The CDR3 runs 13 residues. The V and J genes are TRBV7-3 and TRBJ2-4, with D possibly matching TRBD2 (6 bases). Material: CD4+ T cells from blood, obtained before liver transplant. The sequence derives from a human donor who received a liver transplant. Here the CDR3 reads CASSLAAGTIQYF. The CDR3 DNA follows: TGTGCCAGCAGCTTAGCGGCGGGGACCATTCAGTACTTC.